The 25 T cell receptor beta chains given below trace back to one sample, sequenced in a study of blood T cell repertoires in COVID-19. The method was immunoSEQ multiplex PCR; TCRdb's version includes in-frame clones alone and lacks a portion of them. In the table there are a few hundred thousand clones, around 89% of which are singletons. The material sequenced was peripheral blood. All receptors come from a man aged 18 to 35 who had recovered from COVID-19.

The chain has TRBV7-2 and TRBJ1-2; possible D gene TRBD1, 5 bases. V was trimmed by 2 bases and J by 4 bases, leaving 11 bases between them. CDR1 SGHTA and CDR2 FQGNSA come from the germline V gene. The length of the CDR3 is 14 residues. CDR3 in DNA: TGTGCCAGCAGCTTATACGGGGGTGGCTATGGCTACACCTTC. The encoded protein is CASSLYGGGYGYTF.

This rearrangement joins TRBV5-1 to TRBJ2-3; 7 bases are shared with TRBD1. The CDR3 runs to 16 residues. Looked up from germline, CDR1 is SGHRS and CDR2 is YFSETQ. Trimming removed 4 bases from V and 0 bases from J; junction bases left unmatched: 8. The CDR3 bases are TGCGCCAGCAGCACTAATACCAGGGGGAGCACAGATACGCAGTATTTT. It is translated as CASSTNTRGSTDTQYF.

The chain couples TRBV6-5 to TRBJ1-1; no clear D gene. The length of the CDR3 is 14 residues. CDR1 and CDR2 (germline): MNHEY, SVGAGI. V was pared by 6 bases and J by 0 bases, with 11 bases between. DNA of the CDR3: TGTGCCAGCAGCCCACTGACACTGAACACTGAAGCTTTCTTT. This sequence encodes CASSPLTLNTEAFF.

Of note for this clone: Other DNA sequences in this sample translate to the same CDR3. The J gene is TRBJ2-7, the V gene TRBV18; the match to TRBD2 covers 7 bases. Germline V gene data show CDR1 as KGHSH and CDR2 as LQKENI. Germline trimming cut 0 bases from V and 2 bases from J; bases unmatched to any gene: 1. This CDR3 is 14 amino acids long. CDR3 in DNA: TGTGCCAGCTCACCACCGGGGAGGGCCTACGAGCAGTACTTC. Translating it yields CASSPPGRAYEQYF.

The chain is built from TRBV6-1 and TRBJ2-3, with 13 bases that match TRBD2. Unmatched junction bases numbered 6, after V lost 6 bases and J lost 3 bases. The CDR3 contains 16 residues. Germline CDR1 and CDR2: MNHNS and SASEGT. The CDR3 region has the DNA TGTGCCAGCAGGGAACTACTAGCGGGAGGGACAGATACGCAGTATTTT. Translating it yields CASRELLAGGTDTQYF.

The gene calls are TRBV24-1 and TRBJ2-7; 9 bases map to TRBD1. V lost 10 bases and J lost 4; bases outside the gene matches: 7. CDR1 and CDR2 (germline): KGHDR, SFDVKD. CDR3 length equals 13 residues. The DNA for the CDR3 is TGTGCCACTTCGGCCGGGACAGGGTACGAGCAGTACTTC. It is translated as CATSAGTGYEQYF.

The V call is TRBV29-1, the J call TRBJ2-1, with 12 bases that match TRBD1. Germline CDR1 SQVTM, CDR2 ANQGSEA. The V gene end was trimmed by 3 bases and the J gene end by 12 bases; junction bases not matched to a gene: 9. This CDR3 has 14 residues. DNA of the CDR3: TGCAGCGTTGAGGGACAGGGGGCAACGAACGGGCAGTTCTTC. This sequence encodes CSVEGQGATNGQFF.

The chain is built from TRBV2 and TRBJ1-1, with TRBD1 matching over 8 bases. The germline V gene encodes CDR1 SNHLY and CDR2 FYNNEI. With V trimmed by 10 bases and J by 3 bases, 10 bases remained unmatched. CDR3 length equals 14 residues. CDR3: CATADRAPDTEAFF. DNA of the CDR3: TGTGCCACCGCGGACAGGGCCCCGGACACTGAAGCTTTCTTT.

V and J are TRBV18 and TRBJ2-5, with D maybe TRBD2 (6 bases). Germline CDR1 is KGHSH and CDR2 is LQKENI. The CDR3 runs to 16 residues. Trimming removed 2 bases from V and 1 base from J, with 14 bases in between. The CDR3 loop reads CASSPFGLRGQETQYF. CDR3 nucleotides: TGTGCCAGCTCACCATTCGGGTTGCGGGGCCAAGAGACCCAGTACTTC.

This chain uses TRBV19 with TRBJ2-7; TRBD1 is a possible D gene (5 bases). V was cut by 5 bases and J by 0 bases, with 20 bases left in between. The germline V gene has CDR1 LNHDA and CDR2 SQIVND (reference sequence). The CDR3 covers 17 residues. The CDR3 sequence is CASSQGFGSPYSYEQYF. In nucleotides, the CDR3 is TGTGCCAGTAGTCAGGGTTTCGGCAGCCCTTACTCCTACGAGCAGTACTTC.

This chain's CDR3 is CASSDSAGYSNQPQHF. The DNA of the CDR3 is TGTGCCAGCAGTGATTCGGCAGGCTATAGCAATCAGCCCCAGCATTTT. The chain employs TRBV6-1 and TRBJ1-5; D not certain. Germline lookup yields CDR1 MNHNS and CDR2 SASEGT. Trimming removed 3 bases at V and 0 bases at J, with 12 bases between. This CDR3 is built from 16 residues.

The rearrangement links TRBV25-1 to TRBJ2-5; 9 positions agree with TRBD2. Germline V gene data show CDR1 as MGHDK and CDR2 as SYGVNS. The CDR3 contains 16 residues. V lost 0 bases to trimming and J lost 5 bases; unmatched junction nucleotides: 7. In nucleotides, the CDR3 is TGTGCCAGCAGTGAATATATTTCCCTAGCGGGGGAGACCCAGTACTTC. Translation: CASSEYISLAGETQYF.

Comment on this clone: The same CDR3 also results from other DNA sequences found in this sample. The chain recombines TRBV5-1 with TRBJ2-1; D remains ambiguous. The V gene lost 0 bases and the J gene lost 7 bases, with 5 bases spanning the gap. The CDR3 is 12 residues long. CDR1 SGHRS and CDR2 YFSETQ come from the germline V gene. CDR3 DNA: TGCGCCAGCAGCTTGGTACGGAATGAGCAGTTCTTC. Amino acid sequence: CASSLVRNEQFF.

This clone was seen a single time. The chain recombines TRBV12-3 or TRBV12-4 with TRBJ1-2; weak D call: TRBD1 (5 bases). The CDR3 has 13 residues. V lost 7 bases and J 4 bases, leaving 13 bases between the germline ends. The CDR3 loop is CASTHGGAYGYTF. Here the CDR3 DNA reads TGTGCCAGCACCCACGGGGGAGCCTATGGCTACACCTTC.

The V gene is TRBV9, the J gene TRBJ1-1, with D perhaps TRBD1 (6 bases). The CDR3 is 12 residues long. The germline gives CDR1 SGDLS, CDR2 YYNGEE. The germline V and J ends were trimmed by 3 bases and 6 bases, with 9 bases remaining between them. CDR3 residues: CASSGEGAEAFF. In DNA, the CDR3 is TGTGCCAGCAGCGGTGAGGGGGCTGAAGCTTTCTTT. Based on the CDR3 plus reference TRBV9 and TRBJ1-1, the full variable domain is DSGVTQTPKHLITATGQRVTLRCSPRSGDLSVYWYQQSLDQGLQFLIQYYNGEERAKGNILERFSAQQFPDLHSELNLSSLELGDSALYFCASSGEGAEAFFGQGTRLTVV.

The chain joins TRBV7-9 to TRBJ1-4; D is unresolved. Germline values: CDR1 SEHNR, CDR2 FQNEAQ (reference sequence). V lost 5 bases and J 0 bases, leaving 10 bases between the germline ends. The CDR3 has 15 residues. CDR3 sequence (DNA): TGTGCCAGCAGCCCCCCCCCAACAACTAATGAAAAACTGTTTTTT. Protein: CASSPPPTTNEKLFF.

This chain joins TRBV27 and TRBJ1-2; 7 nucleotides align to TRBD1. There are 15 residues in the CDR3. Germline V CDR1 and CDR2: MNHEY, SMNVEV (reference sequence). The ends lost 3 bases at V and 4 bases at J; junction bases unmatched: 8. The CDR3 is CASSFRQGGGYGYTF. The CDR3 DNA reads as TGTGCCAGCAGTTTCCGACAAGGGGGCGGCTATGGCTACACCTTC.

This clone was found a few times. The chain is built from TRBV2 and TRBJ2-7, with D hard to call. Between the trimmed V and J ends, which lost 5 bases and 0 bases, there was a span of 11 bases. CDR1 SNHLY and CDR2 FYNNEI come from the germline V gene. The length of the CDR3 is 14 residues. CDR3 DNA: TGTGCCAGCAGTCTCCGACGGGTCTCCTACGAGCAGTACTTC. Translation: CASSLRRVSYEQYF.

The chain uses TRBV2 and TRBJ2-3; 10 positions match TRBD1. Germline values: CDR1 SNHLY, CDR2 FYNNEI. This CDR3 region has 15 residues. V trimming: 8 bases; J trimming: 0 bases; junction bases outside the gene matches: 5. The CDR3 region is CASGGQGLSTDTQYF. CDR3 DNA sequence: TGTGCCAGCGGGGGACAGGGGCTTAGCACAGATACGCAGTATTTT.

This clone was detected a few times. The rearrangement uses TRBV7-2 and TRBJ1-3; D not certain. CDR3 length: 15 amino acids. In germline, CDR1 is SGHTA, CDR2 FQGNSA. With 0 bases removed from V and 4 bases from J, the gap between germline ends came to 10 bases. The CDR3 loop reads CASSLASGFGNTIYF. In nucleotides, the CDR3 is TGTGCCAGCAGCTTAGCGTCCGGGTTCGGAAACACCATATATTTT.

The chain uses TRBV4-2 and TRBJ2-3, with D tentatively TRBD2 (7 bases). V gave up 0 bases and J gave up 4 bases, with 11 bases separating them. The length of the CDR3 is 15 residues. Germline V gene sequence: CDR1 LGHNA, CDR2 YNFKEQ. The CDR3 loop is CASSQEEGGSDTQYF. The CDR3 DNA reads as TGTGCCAGCAGCCAAGAGGAGGGGGGGTCAGATACGCAGTATTTT.

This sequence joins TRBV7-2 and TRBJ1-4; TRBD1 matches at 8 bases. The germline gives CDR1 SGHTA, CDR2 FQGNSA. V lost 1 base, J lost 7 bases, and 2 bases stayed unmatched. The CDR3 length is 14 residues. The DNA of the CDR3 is TGTGCCAGCAGCTTAGGGACAGGGAGTGAAAAACTGTTTTTT. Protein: CASSLGTGSEKLFF.

The CDR3 loop reads CASSPAYTGELFF. The CDR3 bases are TGTGCCAGCTCACCGGCCTACACCGGGGAGCTGTTTTTT. V is TRBV18 and J is TRBJ2-2; D not certain. With 3 bases removed from V and 3 bases from J, the gap between germline ends came to 5 bases. Germline V gives CDR1 KGHSH, CDR2 LQKENI. CDR3 length: 13 amino acids.

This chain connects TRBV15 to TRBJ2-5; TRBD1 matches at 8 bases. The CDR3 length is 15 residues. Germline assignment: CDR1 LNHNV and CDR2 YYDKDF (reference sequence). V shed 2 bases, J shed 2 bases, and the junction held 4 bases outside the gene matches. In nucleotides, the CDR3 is TGTGCCACCAGCAGATACAGGGGGTGGCAAGAGACCCAGTACTTC. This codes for CATSRYRGWQETQYF.

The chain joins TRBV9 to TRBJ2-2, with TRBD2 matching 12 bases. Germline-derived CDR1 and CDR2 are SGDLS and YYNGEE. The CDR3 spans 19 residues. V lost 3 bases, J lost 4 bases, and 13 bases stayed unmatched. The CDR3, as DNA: TGTGCCAGCAGCGCCCCGGTACTAGCGGGGGGTCTTGCCACCGGGGAGCTGTTTTTT. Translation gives CASSAPVLAGGLATGELFF.